The next 28 T cell receptor beta chains were all read from a single sample in a study of OX40 agonist ivuxolimab in advanced cancers. Data came from immunoSEQ multiplex PCR; TCRdb stores just in-frame clones and leaves some out. The sample includes tens of thousands of clones, over 90% of them seen just once. This sample comprised CD4+ or CD8+ T cells sorted from blood, obtained in a trial of the OX40 agonist ivuxolimab. The receptors were gathered from an adult with an advanced solid tumor such as melanoma, head and neck, liver or kidney cancer.

The chain carries TRBV7-6 and TRBJ1-1, with D possibly TRBD1 on 5 matching bases. Germline V lookup: CDR1 SGHVS, CDR2 FNYEAQ. V dropped 1 base and J dropped 4 bases, with 7 bases sitting between them. The CDR3 consists of 13 residues. This CDR3 is CASSLGGTTEAFF. In DNA form, the CDR3 reads TGTGCCAGCAGCTTAGGGGGGACCACTGAAGCTTTCTTT.

V is TRBV19 and J is TRBJ2-7; 7 bases fit TRBD1. The V gene end was trimmed by 5 bases and the J gene end by 2 bases; junction bases not matched to a gene: 6. The V gene's germline CDR1 is LNHDA and CDR2 SQIVND (reference sequence). This CDR3 region has 14 residues. The CDR3 nucleotides read TGTGCCAGTAGTTTTGGACAGGCGACCTACGAGCAGTACTTC. As protein: CASSFGQATYEQYF.

The chain couples TRBV9 to TRBJ1-3; a weak D match, TRBD1 (6 bases). The CDR3 is 18 amino acids. Trimming pared 3 bases from V and 0 bases from J, leaving 19 bases between. Per the germline V gene, CDR1 is SGDLS and CDR2 is YYNGEE. CDR3 region: CASSDGTSRKSSGNTIYF. In DNA form, the CDR3 reads TGTGCCAGCAGCGATGGGACATCACGAAAGAGCTCTGGAAACACCATATATTTT.

This sequence joins TRBV4-1 and TRBJ2-7, with a weak D call TRBD2 (6 bases). V was clipped by 3 bases and J by 2 bases, with 11 bases between them. The germline V gene encodes CDR1 MGHRA and CDR2 YSYEKL. CDR3 length equals 14 residues. CDR3 amino acids: CASSHGGEPYEQYF. For the CDR3, the DNA is TGCGCCAGCAGCCATGGCGGGGAGCCCTACGAGCAGTACTTC.

V gene TRBV18 combines with J gene TRBJ1-5, with D unclear. In germline, CDR1 is KGHSH, CDR2 LQKENI. The ends were cut back, 3 bases at V and 1 base at J, with 22 bases in the middle. The CDR3 runs 19 residues. CDR3 DNA: TGTGCCAGCTCACCCCCCTTCAACCCTCACAGTTGGAGCAATCAGCCCCAGCATTTT. It yields the protein CASSPPFNPHSWSNQPQHF.

The CDR3 spells CASRSTGPLVTEAFF. CDR3 DNA sequence: TGTGCCAGTAGATCAACGGGGCCCCTCGTCACTGAAGCTTTCTTT. The chain links TRBV19 to TRBJ1-1; D is possibly TRBD1 (5 bases). The CDR3 contains 15 residues. CDR1 LNHDA and CDR2 SQIVND come from the germline V gene (reference sequence). V was trimmed by 6 bases and J by 4 bases, leaving 18 bases between them.

The rearrangement uses TRBV13 and TRBJ2-7; 7 positions match TRBD2. Germline CDR1 is PRHDT and CDR2 is FYEKMQ (reference sequence). CDR3 length: 14 residues. Trimming cost V 5 bases and J 2 bases; bases outside gene matches: 6. The CDR3 here is CASSPGTTPYEQYF. CDR3 nucleotide sequence: TGTGCCAGCAGCCCGGGGACTACCCCCTACGAGCAGTACTTC. The full variable domain, rest sourced from reference TRBV13 and TRBJ2-7, is AAGVIQSPRHLIKEKRETATLKCYPIPRHDTVYWYQQGPGQDPQFLISFYEKMQSDKGSIPDRFSAQQFSDYHSELNMSSLELGDSALYFCASSPGTTPYEQYFGPGTRLTVT.

The chain joins TRBV19 to TRBJ2-1, with a weak D call TRBD1 (5 bases). Germline V gives CDR1 LNHDA, CDR2 SQIVND (reference sequence). The ends were cut back, 3 bases at V and 6 bases at J, with 12 bases in the middle. This CDR3 region has 14 residues. CDR3 loop: CASSIAVQGNEQFF. The CDR3 bases are TGTGCCAGTAGTATCGCCGTGCAGGGCAATGAGCAGTTCTTC.

V usage is TRBV29-1 and J usage is TRBJ2-2, with TRBD1 identical over 8 bases. Germline V gene sequence: CDR1 SQVTM, CDR2 ANQGSEA. This CDR3 contains 13 residues. V was clipped by 5 bases and J by 4 bases; unmatched bases: 3. The CDR3 loop reads CSVRQGLTGELFF. The CDR3 region has the DNA TGCAGCGTTCGACAGGGGCTCACCGGGGAGCTGTTTTTT.

The chain combines TRBV4-2 with TRBJ1-5; D might be TRBD1 (5 bases). The V gene's germline CDR1 is LGHNA and CDR2 YNFKEQ. V was shortened by 0 bases and J by 7 bases, with 13 bases between the two germline ends. The CDR3 sequence is 15 residues long. For the CDR3, the DNA is TGTGCCAGCAGCCAAGATTCTCAGGGTCTCCAGCCCCAGCATTTT. It yields the protein CASSQDSQGLQPQHF.

This clone was counted once. V usage is TRBV9 and J usage is TRBJ1-1, with D possibly matching TRBD1 (6 bases). This CDR3 is 13 amino acids long. Trimming shortened V by 0 bases and J by 5 bases, and 8 bases separated the two germline ends. Germline CDR1 SGDLS, CDR2 YYNGEE. DNA for the CDR3: TGTGCCAGCAGCGTAGAGGGGGGTACTGAAGCTTTCTTT. It is translated as CASSVEGGTEAFF.

The V and J genes are TRBV5-1 and TRBJ2-7, with 9 bases matching TRBD1. The CDR3 has 15 residues. With 4 bases clipped from V and 1 base from J, the junction kept 6 bases outside the gene matches. Germline assignment: CDR1 SGHRS and CDR2 YFSETQ. The CDR3 here is CASSASDRGSYEQYF. In nucleotides, the CDR3 is TGCGCCAGCAGCGCCTCGGACAGGGGATCCTACGAGCAGTACTTC.

This sequence joins TRBV9 and TRBJ2-1; TRBD2 matches 8 bases. The CDR3 covers 15 residues. CDR1 is SGDLS and CDR2 is YYNGEE in the germline V gene. Trimming removed 0 bases from V and 3 bases from J; junction bases left unmatched: 2. The CDR3 nucleotides read TGTGCCAGCAGCGTAGCGGGAGGGTACTACAATGAGCAGTTCTTC. As protein: CASSVAGGYYNEQFF.

The chain couples TRBV19 to TRBJ2-7; the match to TRBD2 covers 7 bases. With V trimmed by 1 base and J by 2 bases, 2 bases remained unmatched. CDR3 size: 14 residues. Germline-derived CDR1 and CDR2 are LNHDA and SQIVND (reference sequence). The CDR3 sequence: CASSIGRGTYEQYF. CDR3 nucleotides: TGTGCCAGTAGTATAGGGCGGGGGACCTACGAGCAGTACTTC.

V and J are TRBV5-5 and TRBJ1-2; 7 bases map to TRBD1. CDR3 length: 14 residues. V lost 4 bases and J lost 4; bases outside the gene matches: 7. Looked up from germline, CDR1 is SGHKS and CDR2 is YYEKEE (reference sequence). The CDR3 DNA is TGTGCCAGCAGCGGGGGGACAGATCCCTATGGCTACACCTTC. It yields the protein CASSGGTDPYGYTF.

V and J are TRBV9 and TRBJ2-5; 8 bases fit TRBD1. The V gene end was trimmed by 0 bases and the J gene end by 10 bases; junction bases not matched to a gene: 8. In germline, CDR1 is SGDLS, CDR2 YYNGEE. CDR3 length equals 14 residues. The CDR3 sequence is CASSVAGTGDDQYF. The CDR3 nucleotides are TGTGCCAGCAGCGTAGCAGGGACAGGAGACGACCAGTACTTC. The complete variable domain, with remaining parts taken from reference TRBV9 and TRBJ2-5, reads DSGVTQTPKHLITATGQRVTLRCSPRSGDLSVYWYQQSLDQGLQFLIQYYNGEERAKGNILERFSAQQFPDLHSELNLSSLELGDSALYFCASSVAGTGDDQYFGPGTRLLVL.

The rearrangement uses TRBV4-2 and TRBJ1-1; D is uncertain. Between the trimmed V and J ends, which lost 2 bases and 1 base, there was a span of 8 bases. The germline CDR1 and CDR2 sequences are LGHNA and YNFKEQ. CDR3 length: 14 amino acids. CDR3 DNA: TGTGCCAGCAGCCAAATAGCAGAGAACACTGAAGCTTTCTTT. Encoded protein: CASSQIAENTEAFF.

The rearrangement joins TRBV15 to TRBJ2-7; 10 nucleotides agree with TRBD2. V lost 0 bases and J lost 6; bases outside the gene matches: 11. CDR1 is LNHNV and CDR2 is YYDKDF in the germline V gene (reference sequence). CDR3 length equals 17 residues. The CDR3 DNA reads TGTGCCACCAGCAGAGATTTAGCTAGCGGGAGCTTGGGCGAGCAGTACTTC. Amino acid sequence: CATSRDLASGSLGEQYF.

The sample holds one count of this clone. The V and J genes are TRBV5-1 and TRBJ2-7, with TRBD1 matching over 9 bases. V shed 0 bases, J shed 3 bases, and the junction held 4 bases outside the gene matches. The CDR3 consists of 15 residues. Germline V CDR1 and CDR2: SGHRS, YFSETQ. The CDR3 DNA reads as TGCGCCAGCAGCTTGGGGCCGGGACAGGGCTACGAGCAGTACTTC. Protein: CASSLGPGQGYEQYF.

The chain combines TRBV27 with TRBJ1-5; tentatively, D is TRBD1 (5 bases). There are 14 residues in the CDR3. Between the trimmed V and J ends, which lost 5 bases and 0 bases, there was a span of 8 bases. Germline V gene data show CDR1 as MNHEY and CDR2 as SMNVEV (reference sequence). CDR3 in amino acids: CASSQGDSNQPQHF. CDR3 coding DNA: TGTGCCAGCAGTCAGGGAGATAGCAATCAGCCCCAGCATTTT.

The rearrangement links TRBV10-1 to TRBJ2-3, with 7 positions matching TRBD1. CDR3 length: 17 amino acids. Looked up from germline, CDR1 is WNHNN and CDR2 is SYGVQD (reference sequence). J was trimmed by 5 bases and V by 3 bases; bases with no gene match: 14. The CDR3 bases are TGCGCCAGCAGTGAAGGGGGCCCAATCTTGAGGGGAGATACGCAGTATTTT. Protein: CASSEGGPILRGDTQYF.

The chain carries TRBV9 and TRBJ2-1; D possibly matches TRBD1 or TRBD2 (5 bases each). V lost 1 base and J lost 10, with 12 bases in between. This CDR3 is built from 13 residues. Looked up from germline, CDR1 is SGDLS and CDR2 is YYNGEE. CDR3 sequence reads: CASSVQGRWEQFF. DNA for the CDR3: TGTGCCAGCAGCGTACAGGGACGGTGGGAGCAGTTCTTC.

The chain carries TRBV9 and TRBJ2-1; 12 nucleotides align to TRBD1. V shed 4 bases and J 7 bases; nucleotides not matched to a gene: 6. The CDR3 sequence is 15 residues long. Germline-derived CDR1 and CDR2 are SGDLS and YYNGEE. CDR3 nucleotide sequence: TGTGCCAGCAGCTCCGGGACAGGGGGCTGGAATGAGCAGTTCTTC. Its protein is CASSSGTGGWNEQFF.

The gene calls are TRBV11-3 and TRBJ2-7; D not certain. Germline loops: CDR1 SGHNT, CDR2 YENEEA. The CDR3 totals 14 residues. The ends were cut back, 1 base at V and 2 bases at J, with 9 bases in the middle. The CDR3, as DNA: TGTGCCAGCAGCTTAGTCGGAAGAGCCTACGAGCAGTACTTC. It is translated as CASSLVGRAYEQYF.

The V gene is TRBV7-9, the J gene TRBJ2-6, with D hard to call. The CDR3 consists of 18 residues. The V and J ends lost 3 bases and 0 bases respectively, with 15 bases between them. In germline, CDR1 is SEHNR, CDR2 FQNEAQ (reference sequence). The CDR3: CASSFTGRPTSGANVLTF. In nucleotides, the CDR3 is TGTGCCAGCAGCTTTACCGGCAGGCCCACCTCTGGGGCCAACGTCCTGACTTTC.

In this sample, this clone turned up once. The chain employs TRBV2 and TRBJ2-7; D gene uncertain. The CDR3 has 13 amino acids. V shed 1 base and J shed 4 bases, with 8 bases lying between them. Per the germline V gene, CDR1 is SNHLY and CDR2 is FYNNEI. CDR3 coding DNA: TGTGCCAGCAGTGAAGGTTGGGTATACGAGCAGTACTTC. Protein: CASSEGWVYEQYF.

This chain connects TRBV6-1 to TRBJ1-2, with 10 bases that match TRBD1. With 10 bases clipped from V and 6 bases from J, the junction kept 5 bases outside the gene matches. Germline CDR1 MNHNS, CDR2 SASEGT. CDR3 size: 12 residues. The DNA for the CDR3 is TGTGCCACTGCGGGACAGGGGCATGGCTACACCTTC. Its translation is CATAGQGHGYTF.

The chain joins TRBV11-2 to TRBJ2-5; D unresolved. The CDR3 contains 15 residues. Germline CDR1 SGHAT, CDR2 FQNNGV. Trimming took off 3 bases at V and 1 base at J, with 12 bases between the two ends. The CDR3, as DNA: TGTGCCAGCAGCTTTAACTCTGGGGTCCAAGAGACCCAGTACTTC. This sequence encodes CASSFNSGVQETQYF.